This T cell receptor (beta chain) was sequenced in a study of cytomegalovirus exposure and HLA in healthy donors. Note on this clone: Its antigen remains unknown.

The ends were cut back, 5 bases at V and 2 bases at J, with 11 bases in the middle. This CDR3 comprises 13 residues. CDR1 and CDR2 from the germline V gene are SGHTS and YDEGEE. Notes on the study in general: DRB1 showed the most TCR associations and HLA-C the fewest in a later analysis, as rates varied by HLA locus. Later, an analysis showed that TCR beta chains associated with HLA were more clonally expanded than others that were equally common.

Sampled while nominally healthy, donors likely had unrecorded immune exposures. Amplification used 60 Vbeta primers and 13 Jbeta primers. TCRdb's copy holds only in-frame clones and misses some; the assay was immunoSEQ multiplex PCR. The table lists about 150,000 clones, almost 80% of them singletons. Sequences were obtained from PBMCs. The TCR originated in a male donor in good health and CMV-seronegative. The genes are TRBV5-8 and TRBJ2-7, with D perhaps matching TRBD2 (6 bases). For the CDR3, the DNA is TGTGCCAGCAGACGGGGGTCAACCTACGAGCAGTACTTC. The encoded protein is CASRRGSTYEQYF.